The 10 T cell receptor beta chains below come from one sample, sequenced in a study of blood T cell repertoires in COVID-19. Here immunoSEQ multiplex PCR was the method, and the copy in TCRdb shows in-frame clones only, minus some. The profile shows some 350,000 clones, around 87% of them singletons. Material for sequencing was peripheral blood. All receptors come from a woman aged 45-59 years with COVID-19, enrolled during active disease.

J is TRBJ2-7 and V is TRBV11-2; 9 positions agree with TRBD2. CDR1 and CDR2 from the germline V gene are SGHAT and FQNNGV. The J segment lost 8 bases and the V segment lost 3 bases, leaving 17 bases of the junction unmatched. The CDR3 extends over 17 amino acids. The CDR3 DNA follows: TGTGCCAGCAGCTTCCCATCTGGTGCGGGAGGGCCAACGAAGCAGTACTTC. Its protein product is CASSFPSGAGGPTKQYF.

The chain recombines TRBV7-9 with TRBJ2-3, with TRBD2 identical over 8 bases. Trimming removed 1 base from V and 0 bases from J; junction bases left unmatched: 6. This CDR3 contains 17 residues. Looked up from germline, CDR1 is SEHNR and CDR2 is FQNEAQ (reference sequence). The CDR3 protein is CASSLERTSGSTDTQYF. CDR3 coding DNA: TGTGCCAGCAGCTTAGAGAGAACTAGCGGTAGCACAGATACGCAGTATTTT.

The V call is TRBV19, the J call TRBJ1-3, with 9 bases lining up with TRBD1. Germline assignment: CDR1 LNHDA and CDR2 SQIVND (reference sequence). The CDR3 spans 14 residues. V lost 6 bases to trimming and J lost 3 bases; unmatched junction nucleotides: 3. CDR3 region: CASRPGQGGNTIYF. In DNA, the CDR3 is TGTGCCAGTAGACCGGGACAGGGTGGAAACACCATATATTTT.

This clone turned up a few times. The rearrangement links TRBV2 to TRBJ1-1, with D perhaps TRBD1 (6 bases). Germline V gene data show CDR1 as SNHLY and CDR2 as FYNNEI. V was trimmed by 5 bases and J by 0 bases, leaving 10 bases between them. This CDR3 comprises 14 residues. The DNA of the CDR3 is TGTGCCAGCAGTATGACAGGCCTGAACACTGAAGCTTTCTTT. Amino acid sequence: CASSMTGLNTEAFF. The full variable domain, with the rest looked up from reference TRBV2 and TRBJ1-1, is EPEVTQTPSHQVTQMGQEVILRCVPISNHLYFYWYRQILGQKVEFLVSFYNNEISEKSEIFDDQFSVERPDGSNFTLKIRSTKLEDSAMYFCASSMTGLNTEAFFGQGTRLTVV.

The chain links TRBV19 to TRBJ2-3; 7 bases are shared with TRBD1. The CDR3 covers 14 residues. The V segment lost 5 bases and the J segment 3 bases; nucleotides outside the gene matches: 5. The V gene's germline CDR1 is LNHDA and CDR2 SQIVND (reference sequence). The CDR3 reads CASSDGRGTDTQYF. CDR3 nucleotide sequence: TGTGCCAGTAGTGATGGCAGGGGGACAGATACGCAGTATTTT.

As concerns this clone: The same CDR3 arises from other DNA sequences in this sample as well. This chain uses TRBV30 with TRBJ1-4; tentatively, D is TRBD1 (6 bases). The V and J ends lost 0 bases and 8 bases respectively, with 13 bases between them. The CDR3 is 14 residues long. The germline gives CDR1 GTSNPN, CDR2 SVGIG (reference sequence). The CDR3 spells CAWSVGGGGEKLFF. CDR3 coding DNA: TGTGCCTGGAGTGTTGGGGGGGGCGGAGAAAAACTGTTTTTT.

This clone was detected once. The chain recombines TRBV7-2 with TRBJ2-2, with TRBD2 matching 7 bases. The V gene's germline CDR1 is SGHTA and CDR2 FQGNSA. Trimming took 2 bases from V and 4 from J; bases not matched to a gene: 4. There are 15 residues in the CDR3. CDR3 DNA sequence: TGTGCCAGCAGCTTAAGAGGGAGGGGCACCGGGGAGCTGTTTTTT. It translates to CASSLRGRGTGELFF.

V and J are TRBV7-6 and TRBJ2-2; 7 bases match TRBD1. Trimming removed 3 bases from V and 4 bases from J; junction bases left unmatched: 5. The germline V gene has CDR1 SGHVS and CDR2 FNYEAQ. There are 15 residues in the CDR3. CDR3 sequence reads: CASSFKEGATGELFF. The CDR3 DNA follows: TGTGCCAGCAGCTTTAAAGAGGGGGCCACCGGGGAGCTGTTTTTT.

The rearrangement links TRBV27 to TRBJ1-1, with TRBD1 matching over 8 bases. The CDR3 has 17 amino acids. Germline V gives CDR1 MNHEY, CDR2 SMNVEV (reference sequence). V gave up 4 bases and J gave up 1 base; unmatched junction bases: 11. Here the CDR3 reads CASSSQGAGASNTEAFF. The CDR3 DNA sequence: TGTGCCAGCAGTTCCCAGGGGGCTGGCGCATCGAACACTGAAGCTTTCTTT.

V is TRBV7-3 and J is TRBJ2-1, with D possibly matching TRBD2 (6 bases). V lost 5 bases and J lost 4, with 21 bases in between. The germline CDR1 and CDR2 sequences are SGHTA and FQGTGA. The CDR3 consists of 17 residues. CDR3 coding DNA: TGTGCCAGCAGCCCGGATGGTGGAGGGTTAGTTTACAATGAGCAGTTCTTC. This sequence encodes CASSPDGGGLVYNEQFF. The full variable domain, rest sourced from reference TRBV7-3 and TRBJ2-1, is GAGVSQTPSNKVTEKGKYVELRCDPISGHTALYWYRQSLGQGPEFLIYFQGTGAADDSGLPNDRFFAVRPEGSVSTLKIQRTERGDSAVYLCASSPDGGGLVYNEQFFGPGTRLTVL.